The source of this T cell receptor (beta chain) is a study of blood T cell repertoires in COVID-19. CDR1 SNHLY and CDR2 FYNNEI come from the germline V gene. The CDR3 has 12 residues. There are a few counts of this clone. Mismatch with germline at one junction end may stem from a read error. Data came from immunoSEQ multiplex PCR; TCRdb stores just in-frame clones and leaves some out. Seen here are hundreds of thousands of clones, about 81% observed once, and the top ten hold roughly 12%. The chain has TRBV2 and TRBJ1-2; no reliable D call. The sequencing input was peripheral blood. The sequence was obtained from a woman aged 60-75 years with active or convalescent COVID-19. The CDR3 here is CASREGDYGYTF. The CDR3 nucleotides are TGTGCCAGCAGGGAAGGAGACTATGGCTACACCTTC. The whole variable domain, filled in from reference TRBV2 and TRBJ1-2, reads EPEVTQTPSHQVTQMGQEVILRCVPISNHLYFYWYRQILGQKVEFLVSFYNNEISEKSEIFDDQFSVERPDGSNFTLKIRSTKLEDSAMYFCASREGDYGYTFGSGTRLTVV.